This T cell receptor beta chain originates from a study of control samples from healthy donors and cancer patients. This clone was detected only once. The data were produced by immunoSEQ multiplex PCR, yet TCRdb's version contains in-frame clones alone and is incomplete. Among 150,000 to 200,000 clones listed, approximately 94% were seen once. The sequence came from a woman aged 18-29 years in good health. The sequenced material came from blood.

CDR3 residues: CASSQPNRVYEQYF. CDR3 DNA: TGTGCCAGCAGCCAACCAAACAGGGTCTACGAGCAGTACTTC. The rearrangement links TRBV3-1 (or the pseudogene TRBV3-2) to TRBJ2-7; D might be TRBD1 (6 bases). The germline V and J ends were trimmed by 2 bases and 3 bases, with 11 bases remaining between them. The CDR3 runs to 14 residues. CDR1 and CDR2 from the germline V gene are LGHDT and YNNKEL (reference sequence).